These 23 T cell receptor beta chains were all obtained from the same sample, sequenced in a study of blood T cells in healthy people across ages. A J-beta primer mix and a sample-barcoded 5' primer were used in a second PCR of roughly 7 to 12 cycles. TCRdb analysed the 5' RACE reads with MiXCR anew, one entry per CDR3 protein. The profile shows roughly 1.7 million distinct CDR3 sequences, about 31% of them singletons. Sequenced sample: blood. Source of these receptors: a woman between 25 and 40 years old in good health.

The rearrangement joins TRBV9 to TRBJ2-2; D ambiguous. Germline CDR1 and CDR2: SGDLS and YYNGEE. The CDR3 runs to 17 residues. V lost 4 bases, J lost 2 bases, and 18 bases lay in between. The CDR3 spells CASSPETVRPNTGELFF. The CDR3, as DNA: TGTGCCAGCAGCCCCGAGACTGTCCGCCCTAACACCGGGGAGCTGTTTTTT.

The CDR3 DNA sequence: TGCAGTGCTACGGCGGGAGGGGGTGGTGATGAGCAGTTCTTC. Its translation is CSATAGGGGDEQFF. The J gene is TRBJ2-1, the V gene TRBV20-1; 9 bases agree with TRBD2. Germline loops: CDR1 DFQATT, CDR2 SNEGSKA (reference sequence). The trim removed 4 bases at V and 8 bases at J, leaving 9 bases unmatched. The CDR3 totals 14 residues.

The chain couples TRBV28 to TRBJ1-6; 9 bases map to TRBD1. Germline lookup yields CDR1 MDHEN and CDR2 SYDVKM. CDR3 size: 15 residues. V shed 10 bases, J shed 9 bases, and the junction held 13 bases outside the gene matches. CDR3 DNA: TGTGCCACCCAATTACTACAGGGGGCTGGTTCACCCCTCCACTTT. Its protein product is CATQLLQGAGSPLHF.

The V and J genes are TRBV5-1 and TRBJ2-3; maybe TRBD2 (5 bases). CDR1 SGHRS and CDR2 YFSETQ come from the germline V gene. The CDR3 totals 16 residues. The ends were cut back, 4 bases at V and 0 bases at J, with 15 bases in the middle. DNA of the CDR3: TGCGCCAGCAGCCCCGGAGTAGCGACTAGCACAGATACGCAGTATTTT. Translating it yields CASSPGVATSTDTQYF.

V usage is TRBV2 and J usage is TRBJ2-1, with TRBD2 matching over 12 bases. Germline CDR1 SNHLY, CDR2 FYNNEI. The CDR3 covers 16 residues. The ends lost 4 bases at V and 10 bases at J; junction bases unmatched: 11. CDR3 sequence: CASSGARLAGAGEQFF. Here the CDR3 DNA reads TGTGCCAGCAGTGGAGCCCGACTAGCGGGGGCGGGGGAGCAGTTCTTC.

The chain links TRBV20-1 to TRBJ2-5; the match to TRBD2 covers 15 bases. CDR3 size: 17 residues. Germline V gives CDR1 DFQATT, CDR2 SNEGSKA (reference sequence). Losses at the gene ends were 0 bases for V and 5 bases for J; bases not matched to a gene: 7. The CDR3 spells CSARDWTSGGGPETQYF. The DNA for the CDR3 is TGCAGTGCTAGAGATTGGACTAGCGGGGGGGGTCCGGAGACCCAGTACTTC.

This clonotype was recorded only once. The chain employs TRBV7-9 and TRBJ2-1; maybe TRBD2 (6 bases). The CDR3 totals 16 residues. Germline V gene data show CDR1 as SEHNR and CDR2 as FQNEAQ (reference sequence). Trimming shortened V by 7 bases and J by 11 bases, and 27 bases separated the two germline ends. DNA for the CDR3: TGTGCCAGCACCTTCGACATAGCGGCACCCGAAGGGAAGCAGTTCTTC. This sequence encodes CASTFDIAAPEGKQFF.

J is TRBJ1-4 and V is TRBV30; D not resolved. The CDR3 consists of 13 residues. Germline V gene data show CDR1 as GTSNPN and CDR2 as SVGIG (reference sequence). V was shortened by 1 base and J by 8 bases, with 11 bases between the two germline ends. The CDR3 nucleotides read TGTGCCTGGAGTGCACTTAACCAGGAAAAACTGTTTTTT. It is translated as CAWSALNQEKLFF.

The DNA for the CDR3 is TGTGCCAGCAGCTTAGGTAGTTTTGGACAGGGAAAAAACATTCAGTACTTC. It codes for CASSLGSFGQGKNIQYF. The chain carries TRBV7-3 and TRBJ2-4; 8 bases map to TRBD1. The germline V gene has CDR1 SGHTA and CDR2 FQGTGA. Losses at the gene ends were 2 bases for V and 4 bases for J; bases not matched to a gene: 10. This CDR3 region has 17 residues.

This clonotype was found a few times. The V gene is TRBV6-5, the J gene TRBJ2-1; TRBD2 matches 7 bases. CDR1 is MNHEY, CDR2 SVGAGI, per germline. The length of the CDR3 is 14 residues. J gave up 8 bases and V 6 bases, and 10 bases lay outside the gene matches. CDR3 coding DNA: TGTGCCAGCAGGACTAGCAGGATATCATATGAGCAGTTCTTC. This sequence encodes CASRTSRISYEQFF.

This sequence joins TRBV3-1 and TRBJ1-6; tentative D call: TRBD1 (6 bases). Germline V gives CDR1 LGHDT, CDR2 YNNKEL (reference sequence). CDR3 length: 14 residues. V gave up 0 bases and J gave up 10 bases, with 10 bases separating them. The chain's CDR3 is CASSQDRGLSPLHF. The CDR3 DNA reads TGTGCCAGCAGCCAAGACAGGGGCTTGTCACCCCTCCACTTT.

CDR3 residues: CSVRLSGGRETQYF. CDR3 coding DNA: TGCAGCGTTCGGTTAAGCGGGGGTAGAGAGACCCAGTACTTC. The chain joins TRBV29-1 to TRBJ2-5, with 8 bases matching TRBD2. V dropped 5 bases and J dropped 4; count of bases not matched to a gene: 9. From germline, CDR1 is SQVTM and CDR2 ANQGSEA. The CDR3 length is 14 residues.

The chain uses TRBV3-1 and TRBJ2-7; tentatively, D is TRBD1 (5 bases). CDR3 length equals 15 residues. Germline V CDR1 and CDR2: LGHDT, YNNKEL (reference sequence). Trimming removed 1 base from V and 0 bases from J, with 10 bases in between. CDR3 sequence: CASSQGQSSSYEQYF. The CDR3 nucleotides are TGTGCCAGCAGCCAAGGACAGTCGAGCTCCTACGAGCAGTACTTC.

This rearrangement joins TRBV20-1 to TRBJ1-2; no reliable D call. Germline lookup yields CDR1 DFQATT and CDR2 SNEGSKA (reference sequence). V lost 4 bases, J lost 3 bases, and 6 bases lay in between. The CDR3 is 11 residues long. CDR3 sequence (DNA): TGCAGTGCTAATACGGACTATGGCTACACCTTC. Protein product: CSANTDYGYTF.

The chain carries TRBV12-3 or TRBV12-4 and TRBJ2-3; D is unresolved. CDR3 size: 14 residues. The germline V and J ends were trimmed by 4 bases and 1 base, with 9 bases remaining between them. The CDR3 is CASSSGRRTDTQYF. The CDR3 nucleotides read TGTGCCAGCAGTTCTGGGCGCCGCACAGATACGCAGTATTTT.

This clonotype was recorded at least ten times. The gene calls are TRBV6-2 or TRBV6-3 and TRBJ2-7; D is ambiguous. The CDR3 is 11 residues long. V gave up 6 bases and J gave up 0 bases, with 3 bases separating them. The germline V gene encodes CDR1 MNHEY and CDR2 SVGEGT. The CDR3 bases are TGTGCCAGCAGGAGCTCCTACGAGCAGTACTTC. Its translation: CASRSSYEQYF.

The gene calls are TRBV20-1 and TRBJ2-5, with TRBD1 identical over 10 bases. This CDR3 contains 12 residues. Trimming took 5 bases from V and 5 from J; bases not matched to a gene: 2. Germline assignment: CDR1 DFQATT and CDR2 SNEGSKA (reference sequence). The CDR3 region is CSAGTGVETQYF. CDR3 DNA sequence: TGCAGTGCTGGGACAGGGGTCGAGACCCAGTACTTC.

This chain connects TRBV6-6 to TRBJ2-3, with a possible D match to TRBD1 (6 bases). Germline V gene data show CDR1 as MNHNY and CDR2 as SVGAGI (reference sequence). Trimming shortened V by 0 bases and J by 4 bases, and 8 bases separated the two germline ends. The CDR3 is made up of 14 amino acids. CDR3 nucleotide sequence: TGTGCCAGCAGTTACTCACAGGGTCCAGATACGCAGTATTTT. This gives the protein CASSYSQGPDTQYF.

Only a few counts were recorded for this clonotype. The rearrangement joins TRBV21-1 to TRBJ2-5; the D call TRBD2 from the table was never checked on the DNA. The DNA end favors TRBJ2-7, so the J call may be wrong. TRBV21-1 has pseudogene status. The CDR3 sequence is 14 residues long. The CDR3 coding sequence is TGTGCCAGCCGGTGTAAGCGGGGCCCCTACGAGCAGTACTTC. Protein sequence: CASRCKRGPYEQYF.

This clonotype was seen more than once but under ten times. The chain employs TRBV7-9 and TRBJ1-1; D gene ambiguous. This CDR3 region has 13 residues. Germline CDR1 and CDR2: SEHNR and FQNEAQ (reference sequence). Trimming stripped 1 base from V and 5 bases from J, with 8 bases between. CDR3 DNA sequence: TGTGCCAGCAGCTTAGGTGAGCGAACTGAAGCTTTCTTT. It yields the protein CASSLGERTEAFF.

CDR3 nucleotides: TGTGCCAGCAGTGAATCACTTACTTACGAGCAGTACTTC. It encodes CASSESLTYEQYF. The V and J genes are TRBV25-1 and TRBJ2-7; no firm D call. There are 13 residues in the CDR3. Trimming left V 1 base short and J 4 bases short, with 8 bases between. CDR1 and CDR2 (germline): MGHDK, SYGVNS.

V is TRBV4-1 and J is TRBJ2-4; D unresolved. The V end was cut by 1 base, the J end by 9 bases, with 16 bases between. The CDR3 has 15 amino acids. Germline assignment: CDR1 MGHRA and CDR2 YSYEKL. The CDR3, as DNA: TGCGCCAGCAGCCAAGTCCCCCCTCCCATCGGCATTCAGTACTTC. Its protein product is CASSQVPPPIGIQYF.

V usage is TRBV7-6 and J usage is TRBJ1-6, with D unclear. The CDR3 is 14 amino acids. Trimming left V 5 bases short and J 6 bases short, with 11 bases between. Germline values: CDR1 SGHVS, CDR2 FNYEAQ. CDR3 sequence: CASSARRSNSPLHF. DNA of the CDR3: TGTGCCAGCAGCGCGCGTAGAAGTAATTCACCCCTCCACTTT.